The 18 T cell receptor beta chains below come from one sample, sequenced in a study of cytomegalovirus exposure and HLA in healthy donors. TCRdb's table, derived via immunoSEQ multiplex PCR, lists solely in-frame clones and lacks some. This sample has about 140,000 clones; just under 85% occur once, and the top ten carry roughly 29%. Material: PBMCs. The receptor source for this set is a man aged 25 to 40 in good health and CMV-seropositive.

CDR3 bases: TGTGCCAGTAGTAGACAGGGGGCGGCTGGAAACACCATATATTTT. The encoded protein is CASSRQGAAGNTIYF. This chain connects TRBV19 to TRBJ1-3; 10 bases line up with TRBD1. V lost 4 bases, J lost 2 bases, and 2 bases stayed unmatched. The CDR3 contains 15 residues. Germline CDR1 and CDR2: LNHDA and SQIVND (reference sequence).

The chain has TRBV4-1 and TRBJ1-2; D call uncertain. V was shortened by 1 base and J by 5 bases, with 5 bases between the two germline ends. The CDR3 has 12 residues. In germline, CDR1 is MGHRA, CDR2 YSYEKL. Here the CDR3 reads CASSQVSYGYTF. The CDR3 DNA reads TGCGCCAGCAGCCAAGTCAGTTATGGCTACACCTTC.

The chain recombines TRBV11-3 with TRBJ2-7; D remains ambiguous. This CDR3 has 12 amino acids. V was clipped by 3 bases and J by 4 bases, with 7 bases between them. CDR1 is SGHNT, CDR2 YENEEA, per germline. In nucleotides, the CDR3 is TGTGCCAGCAGCTTTGGCGGTTACGAGCAGTACTTC. Its translation is CASSFGGYEQYF. The full variable domain, rest sourced from reference TRBV11-3 and TRBJ2-7, is EAGVVQSPRYKIIEKKQPVAFWCNPISGHNTLYWYLQNLGQGPELLIRYENEEAVDDSQLPKDRFSAERLKGVDSTLKIQPAELGDSAVYLCASSFGGYEQYFGPGTRLTVT.

This CDR3 reads CSVGTSGSSLYNEQFF. The CDR3 DNA follows: TGCAGCGTGGGGACTAGCGGGAGCTCCCTCTACAATGAGCAGTTCTTC. The rearrangement uses TRBV29-1 and TRBJ2-1; TRBD2 matches 14 bases. V lost 6 bases and J lost 3; bases outside the gene matches: 7. CDR1 SQVTM and CDR2 ANQGSEA come from the germline V gene. The CDR3 runs 16 residues.

This clone appeared a few times. The chain is built from TRBV7-9 and TRBJ1-2; D uncertain. Germline CDR1 is SEHNR and CDR2 is FQNEAQ (reference sequence). CDR3 length equals 13 residues. Trimming left V 2 bases short and J 4 bases short, with 8 bases between. The CDR3 spells CASSLTDFYGYTF. Here the CDR3 DNA reads TGTGCCAGCAGCTTAACGGACTTCTATGGCTACACCTTC.

The chain recombines TRBV5-4 with TRBJ2-5, with TRBD1 as a possible D gene (5 bases). CDR1 is SGHNT, CDR2 YYREEE, per germline (reference sequence). Between the trimmed V and J ends, which lost 0 bases and 3 bases, there was a span of 18 bases. This CDR3 has 17 residues. The CDR3 is CASSLVGSGYAKETQYF. The CDR3 coding sequence is TGTGCCAGCAGCTTGGTTGGTTCAGGGTATGCAAAAGAGACCCAGTACTTC.

The rearrangement uses TRBV18 and TRBJ2-1; 8 positions agree with TRBD1. The CDR3 sequence is 13 residues long. V lost 6 bases, J lost 15 bases, and 13 bases stayed unmatched. Per germline, CDR1 KGHSH and CDR2 LQKENI. This CDR3 is CASSPDAGTGLFF. The CDR3 region has the DNA TGTGCCAGCTCTCCCGACGCCGGGACAGGCCTGTTCTTC.

The chain carries TRBV19 and TRBJ2-1, with TRBD2 matching over 10 bases. CDR3 size: 18 residues. With V trimmed by 2 bases and J by 0 bases, 7 bases remained unmatched. Germline values: CDR1 LNHDA, CDR2 SQIVND (reference sequence). The CDR3 DNA reads as TGTGCCAGTAGTATAATCACTAGCGGGGCGAGCTCCTACAATGAGCAGTTCTTC. As protein: CASSIITSGASSYNEQFF.

The table lists this clone with a count of one. This chain joins TRBV7-3 and TRBJ2-2; 11 bases line up with TRBD1. Germline loops: CDR1 SGHTA, CDR2 FQGTGA. The CDR3 totals 16 residues. V lost 5 bases, J lost 5 bases, and 7 bases stayed unmatched. CDR3 sequence: CASSPAGQGGTGELFF. As DNA, the CDR3 is TGTGCCAGCAGCCCGGCGGGACAGGGGGGGACCGGGGAGCTGTTTTTT.

The chain has TRBV2 and TRBJ1-5; the D gene is possibly TRBD1 (6 bases). The CDR3 sequence is 15 residues long. Trimming removed 6 bases from V and 9 bases from J, with 21 bases in between. Germline lookup yields CDR1 SNHLY and CDR2 FYNNEI. In nucleotides, the CDR3 is TGTGCCAGCAGCGGGGACATGCCCCGTCGTCTGCCCCAGCATTTT. This gives the protein CASSGDMPRRLPQHF.

V is TRBV28 and J is TRBJ1-2; no definite D call. The germline V gene encodes CDR1 MDHEN and CDR2 SYDVKM. Trimming cost V 3 bases and J 0 bases, with 8 bases left between them. CDR3 length equals 14 residues. Written as DNA, the CDR3 is TGTGCCAGCAGTTTGGGAGGGCCTAACTATGGCTACACCTTC. Its translation: CASSLGGPNYGYTF.

This clone was found a few times. This chain connects TRBV5-1 to TRBJ2-1; a possible D gene is TRBD2 (6 bases). Trimming left V 1 base short and J 5 bases short, with 19 bases between. Germline loops: CDR1 SGHRS, CDR2 YFSETQ. The CDR3 is 17 residues long. In DNA, the CDR3 is TGCGCCAGCAGCTTGAGGCCTCCCGGTGGGAGGAACAATGAGCAGTTCTTC. It translates to CASSLRPPGGRNNEQFF.

The chain recombines TRBV25-1 with TRBJ2-1; a possible D gene is TRBD1 (5 bases). CDR3 size: 16 residues. CDR1 is MGHDK, CDR2 SYGVNS, per germline. Trimming shortened V by 8 bases and J by 2 bases, and 19 bases separated the two germline ends. The CDR3 spells CASQGNGAQPYNEQFF. CDR3 sequence (DNA): TGTGCCAGCCAGGGTAACGGAGCTCAACCCTACAATGAGCAGTTCTTC.

The CDR3 DNA reads as TGTGCCAGCAGCTCTCGACCGCCAGGAGGCGGCACAGATACGCAGTATTTT. This sequence encodes CASSSRPPGGGTDTQYF. This chain joins TRBV4-2 and TRBJ2-3; tentative D call: TRBD2 (5 bases). Germline CDR1 and CDR2: LGHNA and YNFKEQ. The CDR3 is 17 amino acids. V was shortened by 5 bases and J by 1 base, with 19 bases between the two germline ends.

This chain joins TRBV7-3 and TRBJ2-5, with 8 bases fitting TRBD2. Germline V CDR1 and CDR2: SGHTA, FQGTGA. The CDR3 length is 15 residues. V was pared by 5 bases and J by 2 bases, with 7 bases of the junction left unmatched. The CDR3 nucleotides are TGTGCCAGCAGCCCGGTACGGGGGGGACAAGAGACCCAGTACTTC. Translation gives CASSPVRGGQETQYF.

The chain carries TRBV5-1 and TRBJ2-7; 7 bases fit TRBD1. V trimming: 0 bases; J trimming: 6 bases; junction bases outside the gene matches: 12. The CDR3 totals 16 residues. The germline V gene has CDR1 SGHRS and CDR2 YFSETQ. The DNA for the CDR3 is TGCGCCAGCAGCTTGGCCCCGGACAGGCTGCGCAGCGAGCAGTACTTC. Translating it yields CASSLAPDRLRSEQYF.

The rearrangement uses TRBV25-1 and TRBJ2-5; 9 bases line up with TRBD1. Trimming took 7 bases from V and 4 from J; bases not matched to a gene: 13. The CDR3 spans 16 residues. The V gene's germline CDR1 is MGHDK and CDR2 SYGVNS. CDR3: CASNTRSGQGSETQYF. The CDR3 coding sequence is TGTGCCAGCAACACCCGGTCGGGACAGGGCTCAGAGACCCAGTACTTC.

This clone was detected only a few times. V gene TRBV27 combines with J gene TRBJ1-2, with D possibly matching TRBD1 (5 bases). In germline, CDR1 is MNHEY, CDR2 SMNVEV (reference sequence). The CDR3 is made up of 14 amino acids. Between the trimmed V and J ends, which lost 4 bases and 3 bases, there was a span of 12 bases. The CDR3 reads CASSSTAYHYGYTF. The CDR3, as DNA: TGTGCCAGCAGTTCGACAGCGTATCACTATGGCTACACCTTC.